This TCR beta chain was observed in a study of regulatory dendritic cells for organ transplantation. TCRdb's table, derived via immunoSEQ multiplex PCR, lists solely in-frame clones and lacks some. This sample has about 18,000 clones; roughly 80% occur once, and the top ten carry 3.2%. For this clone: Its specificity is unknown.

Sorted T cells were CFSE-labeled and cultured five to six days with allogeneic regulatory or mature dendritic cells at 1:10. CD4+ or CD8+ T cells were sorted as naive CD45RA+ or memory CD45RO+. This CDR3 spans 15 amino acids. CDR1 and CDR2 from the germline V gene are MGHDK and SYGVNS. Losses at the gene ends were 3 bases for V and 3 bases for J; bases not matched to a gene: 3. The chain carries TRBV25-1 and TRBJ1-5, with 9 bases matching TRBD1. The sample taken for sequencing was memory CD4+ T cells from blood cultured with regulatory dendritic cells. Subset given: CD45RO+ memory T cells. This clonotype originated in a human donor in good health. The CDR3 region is CASSDRQGVNQPQHF. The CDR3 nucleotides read TGTGCCAGCAGTGACCGACAGGGGGTCAATCAGCCCCAGCATTTT.